This entry is about one T cell receptor beta chain. Germline V gene lookup returns CDR1 SGHAT and CDR2 FQNNGV. The CDR3 extends over 15 amino acids. V shed 0 bases and J shed 9 bases, with 16 bases lying between them. How the authors handled the data: Using reference gene primer amplification, nucleated cell counts were estimated. The table came from immunoSEQ multiplex PCR; TCRdb's copy has only in-frame clones and leaves some out. V and J calls and clone size are given by that table; D and trimming were obtained from the DNA. Of over 100,000 clones listed, roughly 80% are singletons. The record originates from a study of blood T cell repertoires in COVID-19. Across the study: The United States, Italy and Spain supplied acute and convalescent COVID-19 samples. In each case, the material was cDNA or gDNA derived from T cells, B-cell-depleted T cells, or PBMCs.

The sample comprised peripheral blood. This TCR was recovered from a man in his 60s with active or convalescent COVID-19. J is TRBJ2-3 and V is TRBV11-2; TRBD2 is a possible D gene (6 bases). The CDR3 reads CASSLETSYFVTQYF. Here the CDR3 DNA reads TGTGCCAGCAGCTTAGAAACTAGCTATTTTGTAACGCAGTATTTT.